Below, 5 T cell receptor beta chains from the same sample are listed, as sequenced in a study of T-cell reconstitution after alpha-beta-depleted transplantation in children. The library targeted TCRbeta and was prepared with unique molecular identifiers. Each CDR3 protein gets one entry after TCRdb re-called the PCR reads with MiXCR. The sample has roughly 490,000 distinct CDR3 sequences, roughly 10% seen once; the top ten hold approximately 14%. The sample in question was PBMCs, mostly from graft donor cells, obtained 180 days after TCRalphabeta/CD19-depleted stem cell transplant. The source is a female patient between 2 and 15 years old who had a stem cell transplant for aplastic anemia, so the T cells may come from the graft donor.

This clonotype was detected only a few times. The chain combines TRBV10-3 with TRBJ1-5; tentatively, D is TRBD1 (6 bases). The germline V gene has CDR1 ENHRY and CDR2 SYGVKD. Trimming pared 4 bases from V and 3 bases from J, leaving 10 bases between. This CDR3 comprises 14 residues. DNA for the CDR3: TGTGCCATCAGTGTAGCAGGGGTCAATCAGCCCCAGCATTTT. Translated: CAISVAGVNQPQHF.

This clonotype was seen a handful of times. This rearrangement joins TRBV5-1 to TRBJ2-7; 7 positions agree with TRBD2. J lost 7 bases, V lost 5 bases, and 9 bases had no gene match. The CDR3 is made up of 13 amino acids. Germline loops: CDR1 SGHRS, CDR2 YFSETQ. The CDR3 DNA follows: TGCGCCAGCAGACTCGCCTGGGGAGGGGAGCAGTACTTC. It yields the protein CASRLAWGGEQYF.

The chain's CDR3 is CASSLGRGRASTDTQYF. The CDR3 DNA reads TGTGCCAGCAGCTTAGGTCGCGGGAGGGCTAGCACAGATACGCAGTATTTT. J is TRBJ2-3 and V is TRBV7-3, with TRBD2 matching over 9 bases. Germline V gives CDR1 SGHTA, CDR2 FQGTGA. The V gene end was trimmed by 2 bases and the J gene end by 0 bases; junction bases not matched to a gene: 6. The CDR3 contains 17 residues.

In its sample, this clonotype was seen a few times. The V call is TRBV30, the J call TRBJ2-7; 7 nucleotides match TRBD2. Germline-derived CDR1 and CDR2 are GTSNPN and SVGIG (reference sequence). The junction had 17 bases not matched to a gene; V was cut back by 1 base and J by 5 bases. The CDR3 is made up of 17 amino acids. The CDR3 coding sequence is TGTGCCTGGAGTGGACGGGAGGCCGGGAGTCTGGGTGACGAGCAGTACTTC. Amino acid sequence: CAWSGREAGSLGDEQYF.

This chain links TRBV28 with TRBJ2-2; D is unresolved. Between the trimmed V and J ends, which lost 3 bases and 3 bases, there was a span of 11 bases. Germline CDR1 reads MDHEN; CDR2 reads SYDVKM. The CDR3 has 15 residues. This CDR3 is CASSFMETDTGELFF. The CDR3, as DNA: TGTGCCAGCAGTTTTATGGAGACGGACACCGGGGAGCTGTTTTTT.